These 8 T cell receptor beta chains were sequenced from one sample in a study of blood T cell repertoires in COVID-19. TCRdb's table, derived via immunoSEQ multiplex PCR, lists solely in-frame clones and lacks some. The sample has roughly 350,000 clones, 85% seen once. The sequencing input was peripheral blood. These receptor sequences come from a woman between 18 and 29 years old with acute or convalescent COVID-19.

This chain uses TRBV7-3 with TRBJ2-1, with TRBD2 matching 7 bases. Trimming at V came to 6 bases and at J to 8 bases, leaving 7 bases not matched to a gene. This CDR3 has 13 residues. Germline-derived CDR1 and CDR2 are SGHTA and FQGTGA. The CDR3 DNA is TGTGCCAGCAGTTCTACTAGCGCCCATGAGCAGTTCTTC. This translates into CASSSTSAHEQFF.

The CDR3 DNA follows: TGTGCCAGCAGCTTTACAGGGTCGGATGGCTACACCTTC. Encoded protein: CASSFTGSDGYTF. This chain links TRBV5-5 with TRBJ1-2, with D possibly TRBD1 on 6 matching bases. The V end was cut by 2 bases, the J end by 6 bases, with 11 bases between. CDR1 SGHKS and CDR2 YYEKEE come from the germline V gene (reference sequence). The CDR3 spans 13 residues.

The rearrangement links TRBV5-8 to TRBJ2-7, with 8 bases aligning to TRBD1. Per the germline V gene, CDR1 is SGHTS and CDR2 is YDEGEE. The V and J ends lost 6 bases and 2 bases, in that order; junction bases with no gene match: 4. The CDR3 runs to 13 residues. The CDR3 protein is CASISQGAYEQYF. CDR3 DNA: TGTGCCAGCATTTCACAGGGGGCCTACGAGCAGTACTTC.

The CDR3 protein is CASSLRDSGNEQFF. The CDR3 nucleotides read TGTGCCAGCAGCTTACGGGATAGCGGGAATGAGCAGTTCTTC. The V gene is TRBV11-3, the J gene TRBJ2-1; 7 nucleotides match TRBD2. V lost 2 bases to trimming and J lost 7 bases; unmatched junction nucleotides: 5. Germline lookup yields CDR1 SGHNT and CDR2 YENEEA. The CDR3 runs to 14 residues.

This clone appeared once. The chain is built from TRBV5-6 and TRBJ1-2; a possible D gene is TRBD1 (6 bases). The length of the CDR3 is 13 residues. Per the germline V gene, CDR1 is SGHDT and CDR2 is YYEEEE. Deletions cut 0 bases from V and 6 bases from J, with 9 bases between. CDR3 amino acids: CASSLDRADGYTF. Written as DNA, the CDR3 is TGTGCCAGCAGCTTGGACAGGGCCGATGGCTACACCTTC. Supplemented by reference TRBV5-6 and TRBJ1-2, the full variable domain reads DAGVTQSPTHLIKTRGQQVTLRCSPKSGHDTVSWYQQALGQGPQFIFQYYEEEERQRGNFPDRFSGHQFPNYSSELNVNALLLGDSALYLCASSLDRADGYTFGSGTRLTVV.

This clone has a single count. The J gene is TRBJ1-1, the V gene TRBV5-5, with D perhaps TRBD1 (6 bases). V was trimmed by 0 bases and J by 7 bases, leaving 10 bases between them. CDR3 size: 13 residues. The germline CDR1 and CDR2 sequences are SGHKS and YYEKEE (reference sequence). The CDR3 sequence: CASSLGQGNEAFF. The CDR3 DNA is TGTGCCAGCAGCTTGGGGCAGGGGAATGAAGCTTTCTTT.

The genes are TRBV19 and TRBJ1-6, with TRBD1 matching 10 bases. CDR3 size: 17 residues. V trimming: 5 bases; J trimming: 4 bases; junction bases outside the gene matches: 8. The germline V gene encodes CDR1 LNHDA and CDR2 SQIVND (reference sequence). The CDR3 region has the DNA TGTGCCAGTAGTCCTTCTCCGGGACAGGGGTATAATTCACCCCTCCACTTT. Translation gives CASSPSPGQGYNSPLHF.

In the case of this clone: Other nucleotide sequences in the sample specify the same CDR3. The chain couples TRBV11-2 to TRBJ1-6, with TRBD1 identical over 9 bases. Trimming removed 3 bases from V and 1 base from J; junction bases left unmatched: 1. The CDR3 spans 16 residues. Germline V gene data show CDR1 as SGHAT and CDR2 as FQNNGV. The CDR3 DNA sequence: TGTGCCAGCAGCTTGACAGGGGGGTCCTATAATTCACCCCTCCACTTT. Translation gives CASSLTGGSYNSPLHF.